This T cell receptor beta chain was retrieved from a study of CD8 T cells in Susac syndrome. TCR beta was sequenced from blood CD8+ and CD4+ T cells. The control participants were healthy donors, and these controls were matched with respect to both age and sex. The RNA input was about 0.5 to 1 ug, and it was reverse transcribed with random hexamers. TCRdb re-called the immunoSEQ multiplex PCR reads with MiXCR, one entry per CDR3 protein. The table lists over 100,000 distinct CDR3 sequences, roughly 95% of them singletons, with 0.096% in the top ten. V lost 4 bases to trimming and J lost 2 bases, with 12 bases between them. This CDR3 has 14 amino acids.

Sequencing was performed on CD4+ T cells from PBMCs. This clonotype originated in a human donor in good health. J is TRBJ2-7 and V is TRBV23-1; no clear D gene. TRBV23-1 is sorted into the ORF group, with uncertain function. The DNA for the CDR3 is TGCGCCAGCAGTCCCGGCAGCTTTACCTACGAGCAGTACTTC. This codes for CASSPGSFTYEQYF.